The 21 T cell receptor beta chains reported below all come from one sample, sequenced in a study of blood T cells in healthy people across ages. It was with a sample-barcoded 5' primer and a J-beta primer mix that a second PCR of about 6 to 12 cycles was run. MiXCR, applied by TCRdb to the 5' RACE reads, yields one record per CDR3 protein. The sample includes roughly 700,000 distinct CDR3 sequences, about 30% seen only once; the top ten take just over 15%. Input material: blood. The source of these receptors is a woman at least 80 years old in good health.

This chain joins TRBV7-3 and TRBJ2-6; 12 bases are a match to TRBD1. CDR3 length: 18 residues. CDR1 is SGHTA, CDR2 FQGTGA, per germline. V trimming: 3 bases; J trimming: 1 base; junction bases outside the gene matches: 4. CDR3 amino acids: CASSFRGQGASGANVLTF. For the CDR3, the DNA is TGTGCCAGCAGCTTCCGGGGACAGGGGGCGTCTGGGGCCAACGTCCTGACTTTC.

This clonotype was observed many times. The chain is built from TRBV5-6 and TRBJ2-5; a weak D match, TRBD2 (6 bases). The CDR3 covers 15 residues. Looked up from germline, CDR1 is SGHDT and CDR2 is YYEEEE. The germline V and J ends were trimmed by 0 bases and 5 bases, with 14 bases remaining between them. The CDR3 DNA sequence: TGTGCCAGCAGCTTGGTTGACATTGGGAGGGAGACCCAGTACTTC. Translated, it gives CASSLVDIGRETQYF.

At least ten counts were recorded for this clonotype. The V and J genes are TRBV20-1 and TRBJ2-3; D unresolved. This CDR3 comprises 15 residues. CDR1 is DFQATT and CDR2 is SNEGSKA in the germline V gene (reference sequence). V dropped 2 bases and J dropped 2 bases, with 14 bases sitting between them. CDR3 amino acids: CSARYPASVTDTQYF. Written as DNA, the CDR3 is TGCAGTGCTAGATATCCAGCCTCTGTCACAGATACGCAGTATTTT.

The chain carries TRBV6-2 or TRBV6-3 and TRBJ1-2, with D unresolved. The CDR3 has 15 amino acids. V lost 0 bases and J 0 bases, leaving 8 bases between the germline ends. Germline V gene lookup returns CDR1 MNHEY and CDR2 SVGEGT. CDR3 amino acids: CASSYSGRSNYGYTF. The CDR3 DNA is TGTGCCAGCAGTTACTCTGGACGGTCTAACTATGGCTACACCTTC.

There are a few counts of this clonotype. This chain connects TRBV7-9 to TRBJ1-2, with D maybe TRBD1 (5 bases). CDR3 size: 16 residues. V lost 3 bases and J 8 bases, leaving 22 bases between the germline ends. Per the germline V gene, CDR1 is SEHNR and CDR2 is FQNEAQ (reference sequence). This CDR3 reads CASSFLRGAPSGGYTF. CDR3 coding DNA: TGTGCCAGCAGCTTTTTAAGGGGCGCTCCCTCGGGGGGCTACACCTTC. Full variable domain (missing parts from reference TRBV7-9 and TRBJ1-2): DTGVSQNPRHKITKRGQNVTFRCDPISEHNRLYWYRQTLGQGPEFLTYFQNEAQLEKSRLLSDRFSAERPKGSFSTLEIQRTEQGDSAMYLCASSFLRGAPSGGYTFGSGTRLTVV.

This clonotype was counted ten times or more. The chain employs TRBV4-1 and TRBJ2-7; unclear D gene. V was trimmed by 0 bases and J by 0 bases, leaving 9 bases between them. CDR3 size: 15 residues. CDR1 is MGHRA, CDR2 YSYEKL, per germline. This CDR3 reads CASSQEQLSSYEQYF. The CDR3 DNA reads as TGCGCCAGCAGCCAAGAGCAGTTGAGCTCCTACGAGCAGTACTTC.

On this clonotype: A much larger clone lies a single base off, so this may be a read error. V usage is TRBV5-1 and J usage is TRBJ2-7; the match to TRBD2 covers 9 bases. Per the germline V gene, CDR1 is SGHRS and CDR2 is YFSETQ. With 0 bases clipped from V and 7 bases from J, the junction kept 17 bases outside the gene matches. The CDR3 runs to 18 residues. This CDR3 reads CASSLGFSGGTDLEEQYF. Here the CDR3 DNA reads TGCGCCAGCAGCTTGGGGTTTAGCGGGGGAACGGACTTAGAGGAGCAGTACTTC.

This clonotype was found a few times. Since a much larger clone is just one base distant, this may be a read error. The chain recombines TRBV7-9 with TRBJ2-5; 11 bases align to TRBD2. Per germline, CDR1 SEHNR and CDR2 FQNEAQ (reference sequence). The CDR3 runs 17 residues. Trimming cost V 3 bases and J 5 bases; bases outside gene matches: 11. The CDR3 reads CASSFSGGATIRETQYF. The CDR3, as DNA: TGTGCCAGCAGCTTTAGCGGGGGGGCGACGATCAGGGAGACCCAGTACTTC. The entire variable domain, with the rest obtained from reference TRBV7-9 and TRBJ2-5, is as follows: DTGVSQNPRHKITKRGQNVTFRCDPISEHNRLYWYRQTLGQGPEFLTYFQNEAQLEKSRLLSDRFSAERPKGSFSTLEIQRTEQGDSAMYLCASSFSGGATIRETQYFGPGTRLLVL.

This clonotype has at least ten counts. The J gene is TRBJ2-1, the V gene TRBV9; 8 nucleotides match TRBD2. The CDR3 has 15 amino acids. Germline V gene lookup returns CDR1 SGDLS and CDR2 YYNGEE. V lost 1 base to trimming and J lost 4 bases; unmatched junction nucleotides: 4. The CDR3 sequence: CASSVTGLGYNEQFF. The DNA for the CDR3 is TGTGCCAGCAGCGTAACGGGACTAGGTTACAATGAGCAGTTCTTC.

This clonotype was counted ten times or more. The rearrangement links TRBV6-4 to TRBJ2-2; 9 nucleotides agree with TRBD1. J lost 4 bases, V lost 4 bases, and 1 base had no gene match. This CDR3 has 14 residues. CDR1 is MRHNA, CDR2 SNTAGT, per germline. This CDR3 is CASSVDRGTGELFF. CDR3 bases: TGTGCCAGCAGTGTGGACAGGGGCACCGGGGAGCTGTTTTTT.

The rearrangement joins TRBV28 to TRBJ1-1; maybe TRBD1 (6 bases). Trimming took 5 bases from V and 8 from J, leaving 12 bases between them. The CDR3 runs 12 residues. Per germline, CDR1 MDHEN and CDR2 SYDVKM. The CDR3 DNA is TGTGCCAGCAGTAGAGCAGGGGACGAAGCTTTCTTT. This codes for CASSRAGDEAFF. Full variable domain (remainder filled in from reference TRBV28 and TRBJ1-1): DVKVTQSSRYLVKRTGEKVFLECVQDMDHENMFWYRQDPGLGLRLIYFSYDVKMKEKGDIPEGYSVSREKKERFSLILESASTNQTSMYLCASSRAGDEAFFGQGTRLTVV.

Worth noting for this clonotype: A much larger clonotype is one base distant, so this may be a read error. The chain couples TRBV6-1 to TRBJ2-5, with TRBD2 identical over 8 bases. J gave up 5 bases and V 4 bases, and 12 bases lay outside the gene matches. The germline CDR1 and CDR2 sequences are MNHNS and SASEGT. This CDR3 comprises 16 residues. In DNA, the CDR3 is TGTGCCAGCAGTGCCCGCCCGGGACTAGATTCGGAGACCCAGTACTTC. Its protein product is CASSARPGLDSETQYF.

This chain uses TRBV20-1 with TRBJ2-7, with 7 bases identical to TRBD1. Trimming at V came to 5 bases and at J to 6 bases, leaving 7 bases not matched to a gene. Per the germline V gene, CDR1 is DFQATT and CDR2 is SNEGSKA (reference sequence). The CDR3 extends over 12 amino acids. The CDR3 spells CSAHQTGFEQYF. CDR3 sequence (DNA): TGCAGTGCTCATCAGACAGGGTTCGAGCAGTACTTC.

Ten or more counts support this clonotype. The rearrangement uses TRBV7-2 and TRBJ2-1; weak D call: TRBD1 (6 bases). Trimming took off 0 bases at V and 4 bases at J, with 7 bases between the two ends. Germline loops: CDR1 SGHTA, CDR2 FQGNSA. The CDR3 is 14 amino acids. The CDR3: CASSLAGAYNEQFF. In DNA form, the CDR3 reads TGTGCCAGCAGCTTAGCGGGGGCGTACAATGAGCAGTTCTTC. The entire variable domain, with the rest obtained from reference TRBV7-2 and TRBJ2-1, is as follows: GAGVSQSPSNKVTEKGKDVELRCDPISGHTALYWYRQSLGQGLEFLIYFQGNSAPDKSGLPSDRFSAERTGGSVSTLTIQRTQQEDSAVYLCASSLAGAYNEQFFGPGTRLTVL.

In regard to this clonotype: Being one base from a much bigger clone, this may be a read error. The chain couples TRBV7-9 to TRBJ2-4, with D hard to call. The assigned J gene may be wrong: the sequence end matches TRBJ2-5 better. The CDR3 is 14 residues long. Germline assignment: CDR1 SEHNR and CDR2 FQNEAQ (reference sequence). CDR3 DNA: TGTGCCAGCAGCTACGATCAGACAAAAGAGACCCAGTACTTC. It translates to CASSYDQTKETQYF.

The chain links TRBV7-2 to TRBJ2-7, with 7 bases fitting TRBD2. The CDR3 has 18 amino acids. Germline V gene sequence: CDR1 SGHTA, CDR2 FQGNSA. V shed 1 base and J 3 bases; nucleotides not matched to a gene: 15. CDR3 nucleotide sequence: TGTGCCAGCAGCTTAGGGCCCGGCGGGGGTGCATCTTTCTACGAGCAGTACTTC. Translation: CASSLGPGGGASFYEQYF.

V and J are TRBV15 and TRBJ2-1; 8 bases are shared with TRBD2. CDR1 and CDR2 (germline): LNHNV, YYDKDF (reference sequence). V lost 5 bases and J lost 5; bases outside the gene matches: 20. This CDR3 has 19 amino acids. CDR3 loop: CATSPSGSGISTGDNEQFF. The CDR3 nucleotides are TGTGCCACCAGCCCCTCCGGTAGCGGGATCTCAACGGGGGACAATGAGCAGTTCTTC.

This clonotype was recorded at least ten times. The genes are TRBV7-3 and TRBJ2-5; TRBD2 aligns across 7 bases. J lost 2 bases, V lost 0 bases, and 6 bases had no gene match. The CDR3 runs 16 residues. Germline CDR1 reads SGHTA; CDR2 reads FQGTGA. In DNA form, the CDR3 reads TGTGCCAGCAGCTTAACGGGACTACCGGTTCAAGAGACCCAGTACTTC. Translating it yields CASSLTGLPVQETQYF.

This clonotype was picked up many times. V usage is TRBV28 and J usage is TRBJ2-5, with D maybe TRBD1 (6 bases). The CDR3 consists of 16 residues. Germline CDR1 MDHEN, CDR2 SYDVKM. V was clipped by 5 bases and J by 0 bases, with 16 bases between them. For the CDR3, the DNA is TGTGCCAGCAGTCCGTGGGAGAGGGGGAACCAAGAGACCCAGTACTTC. Protein sequence: CASSPWERGNQETQYF.

This clonotype was found many times. The chain recombines TRBV25-1 with TRBJ1-6, with 10 bases identical to TRBD1. The CDR3 is made up of 16 amino acids. The junction had 11 bases not matched to a gene; V was cut back by 8 bases and J by 7 bases. The germline CDR1 and CDR2 sequences are MGHDK and SYGVNS. Here the CDR3 DNA reads TGTGCCAGCGCCTCCACGGGGGGACAGGGGAATTCACCCCTCCACTTT. As protein: CASASTGGQGNSPLHF.

This clonotype was seen many times. This chain links TRBV24-1 with TRBJ2-3, with 8 bases matching TRBD2. J gave up 7 bases and V 4 bases, and 6 bases lay outside the gene matches. Germline CDR1 KGHDR, CDR2 SFDVKD. The CDR3 length is 14 residues. The CDR3 DNA follows: TGTGCCACCAGTGACCCCGGGGGGGCGAATACGCAGTATTTT. Its protein product is CATSDPGGANTQYF.